Listed below are T cell receptor beta chains from one sample, sequenced in a study of cytomegalovirus exposure and HLA in healthy donors. Sequencing used immunoSEQ multiplex PCR; TCRdb keeps in-frame clones, though not all of them. The repertoire holds 100,000 to 150,000 clones, with about 79% as singletons. Sequencing was performed on PBMCs. The receptors originated from a man in his forties or fifties in good health and CMV-seronegative. Each CDR3 is given with its conserved first and last residue. The D gene is left open where the match is weak. Some rows have no size entry. The others give once, few or many, or a class for an expanded clone.

v_gene	d_gene	j_gene	abundance	CDR3nt	CDR3aa
TRBV7-9	-	TRBJ1-3	-	TGTGCCAGCAGCCCACAGTTCGGCCCCTCTGGAAACACCATATATTTT	CASSPQFGPSGNTIYF
TRBV19	TRBD2	TRBJ2-7	once	TGTGCCAGTAGTAGTAGCGGGGGATACGAGCAGTACTTC	CASSSSGGYEQYF
TRBV4-1	TRBD2	TRBJ2-3	few	TGCGCCAGCAGCCAAGAAAAGGCGGGGGTTGGCACAGATACGCAGTATTTT	CASSQEKAGVGTDTQYF
TRBV7-9	-	TRBJ1-3	once	TGTGCCAGCAGCTTTAGAGCGGGAAACACCATATATTTT	CASSFRAGNTIYF
TRBV10-3	-	TRBJ1-2	-	TGTGCCATCAGTGAGTCTGAGGGCCCTAACTATGGCTACACCTTC	CAISESEGPNYGYTF
TRBV28	TRBD1	TRBJ2-3	-	TGTGCCAGCAGTTTGGGGGACAGGAGGACAGATACGCAGTATTTT	CASSLGDRRTDTQYF
TRBV16	-	TRBJ1-6	-	TGTGCCAGCAGCCAATCTGCGGGGGCGGTCTATTCACCCCTCCACTTT	CASSQSAGAVYSPLHF
TRBV6-6	-	TRBJ1-5	few	TGTGCCAGCAGTTACGCCAGGGATCAGCCCCAGCATTTT	CASSYARDQPQHF
TRBV7-9	-	TRBJ1-2	once	TGTGCCAGCAGCTTATCGGTTCTCGGCTTC	CASSLSVLGF
TRBV7-8	-	TRBJ1-5	-	TGTGCCAGCAGGAAGGGAGGGGGTCGGCAGCCCCAGCATTTT	CASRKGGGRQPQHF
TRBV10-3	TRBD1	TRBJ1-4	-	TGTGCCATCAGTGAGTCGAGCGGGACAGGGCGCACTAATGAAAAACTGTTTTTT	CAISESSGTGRTNEKLFF
TRBV11-1	-	TRBJ2-2	-	TGTGCCAGCAGCTTAGCCCAGGCGGGCAACCGGGAGCTGTTTTTT	CASSLAQAGNRELFF
TRBV7-9	-	TRBJ2-1	-	TGTGCCAGCTCCCCACTGGGTTTAGCTGAGCAGTTCTTC	CASSPLGLAEQFF
TRBV27	TRBD2	TRBJ2-2	-	TGTGCCAGCACCCTAGCGGGGGGGGACACCGGGGAGCTGTTTTTT	CASTLAGGDTGELFF
TRBV10-3	-	TRBJ1-5	-	TGTGCCATCAGGGAAGGGACTTCCCCCGGCCAGCCCCAGCATTTT	CAIREGTSPGQPQHF
TRBV27	TRBD1	TRBJ2-5	-	TGTGCCAGCTCCTCCAGGGGGTCACAGACCCAGTACTTC	CASSSRGSQTQYF
TRBV5-4	TRBD2	TRBJ2-3	-	TGTGCCAGCAGCTTTAGCGGGGGACGCACAGATACGCAGTATTTT	CASSFSGGRTDTQYF
TRBV5-4	-	TRBJ1-1	few	TGTGCCAGCAGCTTACGTGGCAGAGGAACTGAAGCTTTCTTT	CASSLRGRGTEAFF
TRBV2	-	TRBJ1-1	-	TGTGCCAGCAGTGAAGGCAGAAACACTGAAGCTTTCTTT	CASSEGRNTEAFF
TRBV19	TRBD1	TRBJ2-2	-	TGTGCCAGTAGTAGCCGGGACAGGCTAAACACCGGGGAGCTGTTTTTT	CASSSRDRLNTGELFF
TRBV25-1	TRBD1	TRBJ2-3	once	TGTGCCAGCAGTGAATTCGACAGGGGAGATACGCAGTATTTT	CASSEFDRGDTQYF
TRBV11-3	TRBD1	TRBJ2-6	-	TGTGCCAGCAGCTCCCGGACAGGTAGCTCTGGGGCCAACGTCCTGACTTTC	CASSSRTGSSGANVLTF
TRBV5-4	TRBD2	TRBJ2-2	-	TGTGCCAGCAGCTTACCCCGCGGGAGGAACACCGGGGAGCTGTTTTTT	CASSLPRGRNTGELFF
TRBV2	TRBD2	TRBJ2-3	-	TGTGCCAGCAGTTCCGTGACTAGCAGAACAGATACGCAGTATTTT	CASSSVTSRTDTQYF
TRBV9	TRBD2	TRBJ2-2	-	TGTGCCAGCAGCCTCCATGCGGGGGAGAACACCGGGGAGCTGTTTTTT	CASSLHAGENTGELFF
TRBV7-8	-	TRBJ1-3	-	TGTGCCAGCAGCACCGCCTTCGGTCCGGCTGGAAACACCATATATTTT	CASSTAFGPAGNTIYF
TRBV5-5	TRBD1	TRBJ1-3	-	TGTGCCAGCAGCTCTGACAGGGTCGGAAACACCATATATTTT	CASSSDRVGNTIYF
TRBV10-3	TRBD1	TRBJ2-7	once	TGTGCCATCAGTGCGACAGGGGGGTACGAGCAGTACTTC	CAISATGGYEQYF
TRBV5-1	-	TRBJ2-3	-	TGCGCCAGCAGCTTCGGTACAGATACGCAGTATTTT	CASSFGTDTQYF
TRBV27	TRBD1	TRBJ1-2	-	TGTGCCAGCAGAACCCGAACAGGGGTAGGGGACTATGGCTACACCTTC	CASRTRTGVGDYGYTF
TRBV5-6	-	TRBJ2-3	-	TGTGCCAGCGGCGTGGGGGCGTACACAGATACGCAGTATTTT	CASGVGAYTDTQYF
TRBV11-2	TRBD1	TRBJ2-7	-	TGTGCCAGCAGCCAGGACAGGGGAGGTCTCGAGCAGTACTTC	CASSQDRGGLEQYF
TRBV19	-	TRBJ2-1	-	TGTGCCAGTAGTATAGGAGGGGGTGAGGGCGGGGAGCAGTTCTTC	CASSIGGGEGGEQFF
TRBV5-4	-	TRBJ1-1	few	TGTGCCAGCAGCTTGGATTACGGGGAGGGAAGGAGCACTGAAGCTTTCTTT	CASSLDYGEGRSTEAFF